Following are 8 T cell receptor beta chains from one sample sequenced in a study of cytomegalovirus exposure and HLA in healthy donors. PCR amplification relied on 60 Vbeta primers (plus 13 Jbeta primers). Only in-frame clones appear in the TCRdb table, and some are missing; sequencing was by immunoSEQ multiplex PCR. Among 60,000 or so clones, around three quarters were seen once, and the ten largest hold 2.5% to 3.5%. Input material: PBMCs. The receptors were sampled from a woman aged 40 to 49 in good health and CMV-seropositive.

This chain uses TRBV7-8 with TRBJ2-3; D is ambiguous. Germline assignment: CDR1 SGHVS and CDR2 FQNEAQ. CDR3 length: 14 residues. With 5 bases removed from V and 2 bases from J, the gap between germline ends came to 11 bases. CDR3 in amino acids: CASSPAAITDTQYF. In nucleotides, the CDR3 is TGTGCCAGCAGCCCGGCGGCTATCACAGATACGCAGTATTTT. Looking up the rest from reference TRBV7-8 and TRBJ2-3 gives the full variable domain: GAGVSQSPRYKVAKRGQDVALRCDPISGHVSLFWYQQALGQGPEFLTYFQNEAQLDKSGLPSDRFFAERPEGSVSTLKIQRTQQEDSAVYLCASSPAAITDTQYFGPGTRLTVL.

V gene TRBV13 combines with J gene TRBJ1-5, with D maybe TRBD1 (5 bases). V was pared by 2 bases and J by 6 bases, with 14 bases between. The germline CDR1 and CDR2 sequences are PRHDT and FYEKMQ (reference sequence). The CDR3 totals 15 residues. Written as DNA, the CDR3 is TGTGCCAGCAGCTTAAGGGTCGGGGGGGGTCAGCCCCAGCATTTT. Protein: CASSLRVGGGQPQHF.

The chain combines TRBV19 with TRBJ2-1, with 12 bases that match TRBD1. Germline-derived CDR1 and CDR2 are LNHDA and SQIVND (reference sequence). V dropped 10 bases and J dropped 8; count of bases not matched to a gene: 6. This CDR3 is 13 amino acids long. CDR3 in amino acids: CATGQGAWDEQFF. The CDR3 DNA follows: TGTGCCACGGGACAGGGGGCCTGGGATGAGCAGTTCTTC.

This chain uses TRBV5-1 with TRBJ1-2; D unresolved. The germline CDR1 and CDR2 sequences are SGHRS and YFSETQ. V was trimmed by 7 bases and J by 6 bases, leaving 22 bases between them. This CDR3 spans 15 amino acids. The CDR3 is CASGPGGGGSNGYTF. CDR3 DNA: TGCGCCAGCGGCCCTGGAGGTGGAGGTAGCAATGGCTACACCTTC. The full variable domain, completed using reference TRBV5-1 and TRBJ1-2, is KAGVTQTPRYLIKTRGQQVTLSCSPISGHRSVSWYQQTPGQGLQFLFEYFSETQRNKGNFPGRFSGRQFSNSRSEMNVSTLELGDSALYLCASGPGGGGSNGYTFGSGTRLTVV.

This clone was counted a single time. V and J are TRBV7-6 and TRBJ1-1, with unresolved D. CDR1 SGHVS and CDR2 FNYEAQ come from the germline V gene. The CDR3 is 15 residues long. V was cut by 5 bases and J by 0 bases, with 13 bases left in between. DNA for the CDR3: TGTGCCAGCAGCCCCTCTGGCTCTTTGAACACTGAAGCTTTCTTT. Protein: CASSPSGSLNTEAFF. The full variable domain, rest sourced from reference TRBV7-6 and TRBJ1-1, is GAGVSQSPRYKVTKRGQDVALRCDPISGHVSLYWYRQALGQGPEFLTYFNYEAQQDKSGLPNDRFSAERPEGSISTLTIQRTEQRDSAMYRCASSPSGSLNTEAFFGQGTRLTVV.

This chain joins TRBV19 and TRBJ2-2, with TRBD1 identical over 7 bases. Germline V lookup: CDR1 LNHDA, CDR2 SQIVND (reference sequence). CDR3 size: 13 residues. V gave up 5 bases and J gave up 7 bases; unmatched junction bases: 4. CDR3: CASSARTGGELFF. CDR3 nucleotides: TGTGCCAGTAGTGCGCGGACAGGCGGGGAGCTGTTTTTT.

The chain joins TRBV10-3 to TRBJ1-2; D might be TRBD1 (6 bases). V lost 4 bases to trimming and J lost 2 bases, with 14 bases between them. Germline V gene data show CDR1 as ENHRY and CDR2 as SYGVKD. The CDR3 runs 15 residues. The CDR3 region is CAISASGTSNYGYTF. In nucleotides, the CDR3 is TGTGCCATCAGTGCCAGTGGGACATCAAACTATGGCTACACCTTC.

The J gene is TRBJ2-1, the V gene TRBV9; a weak D match, TRBD2 (5 bases). The germline V gene has CDR1 SGDLS and CDR2 YYNGEE. The ends were cut back, 3 bases at V and 9 bases at J, with 13 bases in the middle. CDR3 length: 13 residues. The CDR3 nucleotides are TGTGCCAGCAGCGCGGGAAGTCTTGGTGAGCAGTTCTTC. It encodes CASSAGSLGEQFF. The full variable domain, in which reference TRBV9 and TRBJ2-1 provide the parts outside the CDR3, is DSGVTQTPKHLITATGQRVTLRCSPRSGDLSVYWYQQSLDQGLQFLIQYYNGEERAKGNILERFSAQQFPDLHSELNLSSLELGDSALYFCASSAGSLGEQFFGPGTRLTVL.